This is a list of T cell receptor beta chains from one sample in a study of blood T cell repertoires in COVID-19. Assay: immunoSEQ multiplex PCR; the TCRdb copy retains only in-frame clones and omits some. The sample lists about 19,000 clones; approximately 90% were seen once. Sequenced input: peripheral blood. The receptors shown here come from a human donor in a cohort sampled during active COVID-19. Each CDR3 is given with its conserved first and last residue. The D gene is left open where the match is weak. Size tells how often a clone was seen (once, few, many) or the class of an expanded clone, and some rows leave it out.

d_gene: TRBD1; j_gene: TRBJ1-2; v_gene: TRBV18; abundance: -; CDR3nt: TGTGCCAGCTCACCACCGGGACAGGGGTATTATGGCTACACCTTC; CDR3aa: CASSPPGQGYYGYTF
d_gene: TRBD1; j_gene: TRBJ1-1; v_gene: TRBV15; abundance: -; CDR3nt: TGTGCCACCAGCAGAGGACAGGGGGCGCAGATCAACACTGAAGCTTTCTTT; CDR3aa: CATSRGQGAQINTEAFF
d_gene: -; j_gene: TRBJ2-2; v_gene: TRBV2; abundance: -; CDR3nt: TGTGCCAGCACCTCCTCGGGTTCCGGGGAGCTGTTTTTT; CDR3aa: CASTSSGSGELFF
d_gene: TRBD1; j_gene: TRBJ2-5; v_gene: TRBV19; abundance: -; CDR3nt: TGTGCCAGTAGGCCGTCCGGGACAGGGGGCAAGGAGACCCAGTACTTC; CDR3aa: CASRPSGTGGKETQYF
d_gene: -; j_gene: TRBJ2-1; v_gene: TRBV28; abundance: -; CDR3nt: TGTGCCAGCAGGAACGAGTATACGACAACCGTGCAGCAGTTCTTC; CDR3aa: CASRNEYTTTVQQFF
d_gene: TRBD1; j_gene: TRBJ1-3; v_gene: TRBV10-1; abundance: few; CDR3nt: TGCGCCAGCAGTGAGGAGGGGGCGCCTGGAAACACCATATATTTT; CDR3aa: CASSEEGAPGNTIYF
d_gene: -; j_gene: TRBJ1-6; v_gene: TRBV3-1/TRBV3-2; abundance: once; CDR3nt: TGTGCCAGCAGCCAAGCTGGACAGTATAATTCACCCCTCCACTTT; CDR3aa: CASSQAGQYNSPLHF
d_gene: TRBD2; j_gene: TRBJ2-5; v_gene: TRBV5-8; abundance: -; CDR3nt: TGTGCCAGCAGCTTGGGGGTAGCGGGGGAGACCCAGTACTTC; CDR3aa: CASSLGVAGETQYF
d_gene: TRBD1; j_gene: TRBJ1-3; v_gene: TRBV3-1/TRBV3-2; abundance: -; CDR3nt: TGTGCCAGCAGCCTTTCCACAGGGGTCTCTGGAAACACCATATATTTT; CDR3aa: CASSLSTGVSGNTIYF
d_gene: -; j_gene: TRBJ2-1; v_gene: TRBV5-1; abundance: -; CDR3nt: TGCGCCAGCAGCTTGGGGGACATCTACAATGAGCAGTTCTTC; CDR3aa: CASSLGDIYNEQFF
d_gene: TRBD1; j_gene: TRBJ2-7; v_gene: TRBV7-7; abundance: once; CDR3nt: TGTGCTAGCAGGTCGACACAGGGGGCTGCCCTCTACGAGCAGTACTTC; CDR3aa: CASRSTQGAALYEQYF
d_gene: TRBD1; j_gene: TRBJ2-7; v_gene: TRBV9; abundance: -; CDR3nt: TGTGCCAGCAGCGCGACAGGGAATTGGGGTTACGAGCAGTACTTC; CDR3aa: CASSATGNWGYEQYF
d_gene: TRBD1; j_gene: TRBJ1-6; v_gene: TRBV10-3; abundance: -; CDR3nt: TGTGCCATCAGTGAGTCGAATCGGCTCAGGGGGAATTCACCCCTCCACTTT; CDR3aa: CAISESNRLRGNSPLHF
d_gene: TRBD1; j_gene: TRBJ1-2; v_gene: TRBV5-1; abundance: once; CDR3nt: TGCGCCAGCAGCCCAGGACAGGCTAACTATGGCTACACCTTC; CDR3aa: CASSPGQANYGYTF
d_gene: -; j_gene: TRBJ2-1; v_gene: TRBV5-6; abundance: -; CDR3nt: TGTGCCAGCAGCTCTTTCCGGGACTTATACAATGAGCAGTTCTTC; CDR3aa: CASSSFRDLYNEQFF
d_gene: TRBD2; j_gene: TRBJ2-7; v_gene: TRBV5-8; abundance: once; CDR3nt: TGTGCCAGCAGCGGGGGGAATCTAGCGGGAGGGCCTCTCGAGCAGTACTTC; CDR3aa: CASSGGNLAGGPLEQYF
d_gene: TRBD1; j_gene: TRBJ2-3; v_gene: TRBV4-3; abundance: -; CDR3nt: TGCGCCAGCAGCCAGGGGACAGGGAACACAGATACGCAGTATTTT; CDR3aa: CASSQGTGNTDTQYF
d_gene: TRBD1; j_gene: TRBJ1-2; v_gene: TRBV15; abundance: -; CDR3nt: TGTGCCACCAGCAGAGTAAATAACAGGGGTTACGGCTACACCTTC; CDR3aa: CATSRVNNRGYGYTF
d_gene: TRBD2; j_gene: TRBJ2-5; v_gene: TRBV7-9; abundance: -; CDR3nt: TGTGCCAGCAGCTTAAACCCAAAGGGAGGGGAAGAGACCCAGTACTTC; CDR3aa: CASSLNPKGGEETQYF
d_gene: -; j_gene: TRBJ2-3; v_gene: TRBV12-3/TRBV12-4; abundance: once; CDR3nt: TGTGCCAGCAGCATCACAGATACGCAGTATTTT; CDR3aa: CASSITDTQYF
d_gene: TRBD1; j_gene: TRBJ1-1; v_gene: TRBV19; abundance: -; CDR3nt: TGTGCCAGTAGTGGAAGGACAGGGGGGGCGGACACTGAAGCTTTCTTT; CDR3aa: CASSGRTGGADTEAFF
d_gene: -; j_gene: TRBJ2-7; v_gene: TRBV5-1; abundance: -; CDR3nt: TGCGCCAGCAGCTTGATGACAAATTCCTACGAGCAGTACTTC; CDR3aa: CASSLMTNSYEQYF
d_gene: -; j_gene: TRBJ2-7; v_gene: TRBV7-2; abundance: -; CDR3nt: TGTGCCAGCAGCCTGCCGAGTTTGGCCCGGGACAACGAGCAGTACTTC; CDR3aa: CASSLPSLARDNEQYF
d_gene: -; j_gene: TRBJ1-3; v_gene: TRBV9; abundance: few; CDR3nt: TGTGCCAGCAGCGTAGACAGGGAATGGGGCTCTGGAAACACCATATATTTT; CDR3aa: CASSVDREWGSGNTIYF
d_gene: TRBD1; j_gene: TRBJ2-3; v_gene: TRBV10-3; abundance: few; CDR3nt: TGTGCTACCTCCGACAGGGGTGGTGGCACAGATACGCAGTATTTT; CDR3aa: CATSDRGGGTDTQYF
d_gene: -; j_gene: TRBJ1-2; v_gene: TRBV28; abundance: -; CDR3nt: TGTGCCAGCAGTTTAGGGGGGGCTAACTATGGCTACACCTTC; CDR3aa: CASSLGGANYGYTF
d_gene: TRBD1; j_gene: TRBJ1-6; v_gene: TRBV5-6; abundance: -; CDR3nt: TGTGCCAGCAGCTTGAGGACAGGGATGTCACCCCTCCACTTT; CDR3aa: CASSLRTGMSPLHF
d_gene: TRBD2; j_gene: TRBJ2-1; v_gene: TRBV7-3; abundance: -; CDR3nt: TGTGCCAGCAGCTTAATTGCAGAGGCTAGCGGGAGTAATGAGCAGTTCTTC; CDR3aa: CASSLIAEASGSNEQFF
d_gene: TRBD2; j_gene: TRBJ2-1; v_gene: TRBV18; abundance: -; CDR3nt: TGTGCCAGCTCACCACCATATAGCGGGAGTAAAACGTACAATGAGCAGTTCTTC; CDR3aa: CASSPPYSGSKTYNEQFF
d_gene: TRBD2; j_gene: TRBJ2-1; v_gene: TRBV30; abundance: -; CDR3nt: TGTGCCTGGAATTGGGGGAGGGCCACCCGCTCCTACAATGAGCAGTTCTTC; CDR3aa: CAWNWGRATRSYNEQFF
d_gene: TRBD1; j_gene: TRBJ1-5; v_gene: TRBV7-2; abundance: -; CDR3nt: TGTGCCAGCAGCTTGGACAGGGGGCCAAATCAGCCCCAGCATTTT; CDR3aa: CASSLDRGPNQPQHF
d_gene: TRBD2; j_gene: TRBJ2-7; v_gene: TRBV12-3/TRBV12-4; abundance: -; CDR3nt: TGTGCCAGCACCCAGACTAGCTCGGGAGAGCAGTACTTC; CDR3aa: CASTQTSSGEQYF
d_gene: TRBD1; j_gene: TRBJ2-7; v_gene: TRBV28; abundance: -; CDR3nt: TGTGCCAGCAGACTGGGGGACAGGGCAGCGGAGCAGTACTTC; CDR3aa: CASRLGDRAAEQYF
d_gene: -; j_gene: TRBJ1-1; v_gene: TRBV11-2; abundance: -; CDR3nt: TGTGCCAGCAGCGCAGTTGACAGAGTTTGGGATACTGAAGCTTTCTTT; CDR3aa: CASSAVDRVWDTEAFF
d_gene: -; j_gene: TRBJ1-2; v_gene: TRBV3-1/TRBV3-2; abundance: -; CDR3nt: TGTGCCAGCAGCCCCGAGGTAAACTATGGCTACACCTTC; CDR3aa: CASSPEVNYGYTF
d_gene: -; j_gene: TRBJ2-5; v_gene: TRBV5-1; abundance: once; CDR3nt: TGCGCCAGCAGCTTGGCAGGGTATGTCGAGACCCAGTACTTC; CDR3aa: CASSLAGYVETQYF
d_gene: -; j_gene: TRBJ2-7; v_gene: TRBV11-2; abundance: -; CDR3nt: TGTGCTAGCAGCTGGGCGGGACCCCCAATCTACGAGCAGTACTTC; CDR3aa: CASSWAGPPIYEQYF
d_gene: -; j_gene: TRBJ2-3; v_gene: TRBV6-4; abundance: once; CDR3nt: TGTGCCAGCAGTGACTCTCTTTCAGATACGCAGTATTTT; CDR3aa: CASSDSLSDTQYF
d_gene: TRBD2; j_gene: TRBJ2-1; v_gene: TRBV7-9; abundance: -; CDR3nt: TGTGCCAGCAGCTTAGGTCCACTAGCGGGTGCGAGCTCCTACAATGAGCAGTTCTTC; CDR3aa: CASSLGPLAGASSYNEQFF
d_gene: -; j_gene: TRBJ1-2; v_gene: TRBV19; abundance: -; CDR3nt: TGTGCCAGTAGTACAGGTTCACATGGCTACACCTTC; CDR3aa: CASSTGSHGYTF
d_gene: -; j_gene: TRBJ1-2; v_gene: TRBV5-1; abundance: -; CDR3nt: TGCGCCAGCAGCTTGGAAGGGGCCTATGGCTACACCTTC; CDR3aa: CASSLEGAYGYTF
d_gene: TRBD2; j_gene: TRBJ2-1; v_gene: TRBV9; abundance: -; CDR3nt: TGTGCCAGCAGCGTAGACCCACCTAGCGGGATCTACAATGAGCAGTTCTTC; CDR3aa: CASSVDPPSGIYNEQFF
d_gene: TRBD1; j_gene: TRBJ1-5; v_gene: TRBV7-9; abundance: -; CDR3nt: TGTGCCAGCAGCTTACATAAAGGGACAGGGTGGGAGCCCCAGCATTTT; CDR3aa: CASSLHKGTGWEPQHF
d_gene: -; j_gene: TRBJ1-4; v_gene: TRBV4-3; abundance: once; CDR3nt: TGCGCCAGCAGCCAAGATTCGACAGGAGTAGGTGATGAAAAACTGTTTTTT; CDR3aa: CASSQDSTGVGDEKLFF
d_gene: TRBD2; j_gene: TRBJ2-7; v_gene: TRBV20-1; abundance: -; CDR3nt: TGCAGTGCTAGTTTCACTAGCGGGGGGGCGCCCTACGAGCAGTACTTC; CDR3aa: CSASFTSGGAPYEQYF
d_gene: TRBD1; j_gene: TRBJ1-1; v_gene: TRBV7-9; abundance: -; CDR3nt: TGTGCCAGCAGCTTACAGGACAGGCCCCATCTCTTT; CDR3aa: CASSLQDRPHLF
d_gene: -; j_gene: TRBJ2-1; v_gene: TRBV12-3/TRBV12-4; abundance: -; CDR3nt: TGTGCCAGCAGTTTTGGGCGGGACGGGGAGCAGTTCTTC; CDR3aa: CASSFGRDGEQFF
d_gene: -; j_gene: TRBJ2-7; v_gene: TRBV19; abundance: -; CDR3nt: TGTGCCAGTAGTAGTGCAGGGAACGCCTACGAGCAGTACTTC; CDR3aa: CASSSAGNAYEQYF
d_gene: TRBD1; j_gene: TRBJ1-2; v_gene: TRBV30; abundance: -; CDR3nt: TGTGCCTGGAGTGTAGTAGGGGGCGATGGCTACACCTTC; CDR3aa: CAWSVVGGDGYTF
d_gene: -; j_gene: TRBJ2-5; v_gene: TRBV7-2; abundance: -; CDR3nt: TGTGCCAGCAGCCAGGTAGAGACCCAGTACTTC; CDR3aa: CASSQVETQYF
d_gene: TRBD1; j_gene: TRBJ1-4; v_gene: TRBV5-1; abundance: -; CDR3nt: TGCGCCAGCAGCCGGGACAGGGAAAAACTGTTTTTT; CDR3aa: CASSRDREKLFF
d_gene: TRBD2; j_gene: TRBJ2-1; v_gene: TRBV7-9; abundance: -; CDR3nt: TGTGCCAGCAGCTTAGGTGGCGGGGGAACCTACAATGAGCAGTTCTTC; CDR3aa: CASSLGGGGTYNEQFF
d_gene: TRBD1; j_gene: TRBJ1-2; v_gene: TRBV2; abundance: -; CDR3nt: TGTGCCAGCATAGGAGGGGGCAACTATGGCTACACCTTC; CDR3aa: CASIGGGNYGYTF
d_gene: -; j_gene: TRBJ1-2; v_gene: TRBV7-2; abundance: -; CDR3nt: TGTGCCAGCAGCTTAGGCGCAGGGCTGGGTTATGGCTACACCTTC; CDR3aa: CASSLGAGLGYGYTF